This T cell receptor (beta chain) was captured in a study of T cells in Graves' hyperthyroidism and ophthalmopathy (dated 2019 in TCRdb). Context from the whole study: Peripheral blood samples were taken at initial diagnosis, before any treatment was given. TCR V-J signatures able to tell the groups apart were searched for in a discovery cohort of 90 to 100 patients, of whom 40 to 45 had Graves' ophthalmopathy and about 60 had stable Graves' hyperthyroidism. In addition, the study compared T-cell repertoires in thyroid tissue and in blood from about 6 Graves' hyperthyroidism patients. Whether ophthalmopathy could be predicted prospectively was tested in an independent validation cohort made up of under 20 hyperthyroidism patients plus 17 patients who later progressed to ophthalmopathy. TCR Vbeta CDR3 sequencing of 135 peripheral blood samples (over 40 ophthalmopathy, about 75 hyperthyroidism and roughly 17 progressor patients) is reported in the paper. Following sampling, methimazole starting at 30 mg daily was given to hyperthyroidism patients, and high-dose intravenous methylprednisolone was given to ophthalmopathy patients. The roughly 91 discovery patients were randomly divided into training and test sets at a 7:3 ratio.

Ophthalmopathy patients had moderately to severely active disease, with a Clinical Activity Score of 3 or more, a NOSPECS grade of 4 or more, and a disease duration of less than 3 months. Any patient with an uncontrolled infection, another autoimmune disease, pregnancy or lactation was excluded. Clinical symptoms, serum thyroxine and TRAb, thyroid ultrasound, and orbital computed tomography formed the basis for the diagnoses. PBMCs were isolated from about 9.1 ml of fresh peripheral blood by Ficoll-Paque density gradient centrifugation. Total RNA was extracted with Trizol reagent, and quality was checked on an Agilent 2100 Bioanalyzer. Including the terminal cysteine and phenylalanine, the CDR3 comprises 13 residues. The read is trimmed to its CDR3 DNA, 39 bases read in frame from base 1. Ends trimmed: V by 5 bases, J by 9 bases; bases unmatched to a gene: 7. From the germline V gene, CDR1 is SGHAT and CDR2 is FQNNGV.

This clonotype showed up many times. It has no known antigen specificity. No much larger clone is present one base from it, and per-base qualities are unavailable. General findings and caveats noted by the study authors: No statistical method was used to set the sample size in advance, and investigators knew the group allocation. In validation, progression to ophthalmopathy was predicted by the model with 70.59% sensitivity and 72.22% specificity, a median of 6.5 months before onset. In cross-validation, a model built on a 13 V-J signature told ophthalmopathy apart from stable hyperthyroidism with 87.88% sensitivity and roughly 81% specificity, and in testing the same model reached 80%/75%. Most expanded thyroid clonotypes (frequency above 0.001) were also detected in blood, suggesting blood repertoires may reflect thyroid immune responses.

The TCR beta CDR3 regions were amplified from RNA transcripts. A first-round RT-PCR of the TCR CDR3 used the HTBI primer set with the Qiagen OneStep RT-PCR kit. Libraries were constructed in a second round of multiplex PCR, after which size selection and purification were carried out. Sequencing of the libraries was done on an Illumina HiSeq2000 using paired-end 100 bp reads. Regarding the original processing steps: SOAPnuke was used to process the raw data, with reads discarded if the reads contained adapters or uncalled bases, had a mean Phred below 15, or lacked an exact constant-primer or identifier match. High-quality paired reads were merged using COPE v1.2.5, and each unique nucleotide sequence was defined as a clonotype. MiTCR v1.1 was used to align clonotypes to the IMGT TRBV, TRBD and TRBJ reference segments. Only V-J combinations with frequency above 0.0001, covering approximately 99% of repertoires, were analysed. A TCS score was defined as the ratio between F50 (clonal expansion) and ExV (chaos), using BLOSUM62-based TCRdist between CDR3 peptides within each V-J. Welch's t-statistics and random forest reduced several hundred V-J features to about 13, which were used in a naive Bayes classifier (R e1071). The public reads were run again by TCRdb, first through fastp at Q25 and then through MiXCR, and only productive beta chains were kept. Records with the same CDR3 protein are collapsed into one entry carrying the most frequent genes and DNA. The V and J calls shown here were made by TCRdb, not taken from the authors' results. The sample has about 520,000 distinct CDR3 sequences on record, roughly a quarter of them singletons. 11% of the sample is in the top ten clones.

The receptor's source is a woman aged 25 to 45 with Graves' ophthalmopathy. The chain employs TRBV11-2 and TRBJ2-1; a stretch of 7 junction bases matches TRBD2. Sequenced: blood. The CDR3 is CASSGGGFVEQFF. The sequence in DNA is TGTGCCAGCAGCGGGGGGGGGTTTGTTGAGCAGTTCTTC.